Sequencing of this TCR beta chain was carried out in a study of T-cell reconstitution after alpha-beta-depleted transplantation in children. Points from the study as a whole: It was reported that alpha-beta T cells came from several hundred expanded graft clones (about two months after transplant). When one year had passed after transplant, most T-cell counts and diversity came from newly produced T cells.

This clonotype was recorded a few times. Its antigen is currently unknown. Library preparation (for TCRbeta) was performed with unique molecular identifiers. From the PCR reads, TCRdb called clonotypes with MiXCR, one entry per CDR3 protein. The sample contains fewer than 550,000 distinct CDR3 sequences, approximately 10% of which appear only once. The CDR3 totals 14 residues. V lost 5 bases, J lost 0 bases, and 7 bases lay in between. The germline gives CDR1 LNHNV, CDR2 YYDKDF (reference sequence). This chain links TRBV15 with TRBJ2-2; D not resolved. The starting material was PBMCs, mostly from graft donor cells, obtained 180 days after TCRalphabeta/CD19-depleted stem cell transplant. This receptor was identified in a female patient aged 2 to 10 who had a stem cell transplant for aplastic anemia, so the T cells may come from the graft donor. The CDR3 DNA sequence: TGTGCCACCAGCTCTCGCGCGAACACCGGGGAGCTGTTTTTT. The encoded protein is CATSSRANTGELFF.